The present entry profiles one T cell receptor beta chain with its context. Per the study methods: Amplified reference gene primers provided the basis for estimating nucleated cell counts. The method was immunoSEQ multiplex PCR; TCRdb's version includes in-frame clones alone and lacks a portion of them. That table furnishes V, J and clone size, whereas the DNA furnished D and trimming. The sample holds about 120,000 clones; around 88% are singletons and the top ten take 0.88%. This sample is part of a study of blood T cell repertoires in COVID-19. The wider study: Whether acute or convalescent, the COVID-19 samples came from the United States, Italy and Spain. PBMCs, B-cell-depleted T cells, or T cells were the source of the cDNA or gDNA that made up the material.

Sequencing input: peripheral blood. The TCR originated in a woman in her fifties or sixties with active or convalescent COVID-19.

CDR3 DNA: TGCGCCAGCAGCCAAGAGCACGGTCCGCCCTACGAGCAGTACTTC. This encodes CASSQEHGPPYEQYF. The chain carries TRBV4-3 and TRBJ2-7; D is ambiguous. The length of the CDR3 is 15 residues. V lost 0 bases to trimming and J lost 2 bases, with 11 bases between them. The V gene's germline CDR1 is LGHNA and CDR2 YSLEER.